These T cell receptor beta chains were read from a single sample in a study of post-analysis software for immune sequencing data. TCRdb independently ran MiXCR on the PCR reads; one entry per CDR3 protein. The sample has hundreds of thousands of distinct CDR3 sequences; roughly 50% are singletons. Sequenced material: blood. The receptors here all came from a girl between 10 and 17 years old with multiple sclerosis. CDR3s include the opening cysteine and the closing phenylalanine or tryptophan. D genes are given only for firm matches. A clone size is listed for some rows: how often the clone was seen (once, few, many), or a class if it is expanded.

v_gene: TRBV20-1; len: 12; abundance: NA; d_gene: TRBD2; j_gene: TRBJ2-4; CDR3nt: TGCAGTGCTAGAGGCCCAGCGGGGAAGCAGTACTTC; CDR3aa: CSARGPAGKQYF
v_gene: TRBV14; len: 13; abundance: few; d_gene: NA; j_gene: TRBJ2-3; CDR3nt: TGTGCCAGCAGTTATGATGTTGGCGGTACGCAGTATTTT; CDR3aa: CASSYDVGGTQYF
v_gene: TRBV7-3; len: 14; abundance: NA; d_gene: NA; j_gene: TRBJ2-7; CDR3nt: TGTGCCAGCAGCTTAAAGCCCGGGGGCTACGAGCAGTACTTC; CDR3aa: CASSLKPGGYEQYF
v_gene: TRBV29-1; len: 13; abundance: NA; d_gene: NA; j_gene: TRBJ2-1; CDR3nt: TGCAGCGTTGAAGACTTTATAAACAATGAGCAGTTCTTC; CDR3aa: CSVEDFINNEQFF
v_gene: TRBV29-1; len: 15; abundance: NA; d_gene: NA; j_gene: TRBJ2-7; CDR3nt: TGCAGCGTTGAAGGAGGCCCAGCGTCGTACAATGAGCAGTACTTC; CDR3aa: CSVEGGPASYNEQYF
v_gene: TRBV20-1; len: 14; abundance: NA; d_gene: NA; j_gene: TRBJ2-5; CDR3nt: TGCAGTGCCATGAGGGGGGGGGCACAAGAGACCCAGTACTTC; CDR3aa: CSAMRGGAQETQYF
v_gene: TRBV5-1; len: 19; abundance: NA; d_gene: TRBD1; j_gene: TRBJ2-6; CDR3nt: TGCGCCAGCAGCAGAAATACGGACAGGGGGGTCTCTGGGGCCAACGTCCTGACTTTC; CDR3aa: CASSRNTDRGVSGANVLTF
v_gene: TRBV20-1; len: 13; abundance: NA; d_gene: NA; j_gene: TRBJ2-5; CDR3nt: TGCAGTGCTACTACCGGGCGGAGGGAGACCCAGTACTTC; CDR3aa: CSATTGRRETQYF
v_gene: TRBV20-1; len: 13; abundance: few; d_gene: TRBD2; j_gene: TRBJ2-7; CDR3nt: TGCAGTGCTAGATCCGGACTAGCGTACGAGCAGTACTTC; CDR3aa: CSARSGLAYEQYF
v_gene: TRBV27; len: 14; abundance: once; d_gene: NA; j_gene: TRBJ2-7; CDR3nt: TGTGCCAGCAGACCCTCCCGGAGACGGAATGAGCAGTACTTC; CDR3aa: CASRPSRRRNEQYF
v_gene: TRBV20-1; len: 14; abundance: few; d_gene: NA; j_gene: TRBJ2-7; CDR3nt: TGCAGTGCTAGAAGACCAGAAAGAGACTACGAGCAGTACTTC; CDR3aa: CSARRPERDYEQYF
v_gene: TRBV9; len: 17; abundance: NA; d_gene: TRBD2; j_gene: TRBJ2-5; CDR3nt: TGTGCCAGCAGCGAACAGCCGACGGGAGGGCCGCAGGAGACCCAGTACTTC; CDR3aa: CASSEQPTGGPQETQYF
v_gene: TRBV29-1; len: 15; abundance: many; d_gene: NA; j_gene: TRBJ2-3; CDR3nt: TGCAGCGCCCGACAGGAACCTGAACCCTCAGATACGCAGTATTTT; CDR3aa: CSARQEPEPSDTQYF
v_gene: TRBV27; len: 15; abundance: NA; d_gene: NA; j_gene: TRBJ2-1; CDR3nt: TGTGCCAGCTGCCCGGGAACAGAAGCCTACAATGAGCAGTTCTTC; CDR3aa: CASCPGTEAYNEQFF
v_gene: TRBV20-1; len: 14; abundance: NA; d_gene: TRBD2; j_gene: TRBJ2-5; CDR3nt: TGCAGTGCTAGATATAGCGGGAGGGAGGAGACCCAGTACTTC; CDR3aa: CSARYSGREETQYF
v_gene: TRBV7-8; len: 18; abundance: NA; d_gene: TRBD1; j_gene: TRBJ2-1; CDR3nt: TGTGCCAGCAGCTATGCACCCGGGGACCCCGACAGGGAAAATGAGCAGTTCTTC; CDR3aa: CASSYAPGDPDRENEQFF
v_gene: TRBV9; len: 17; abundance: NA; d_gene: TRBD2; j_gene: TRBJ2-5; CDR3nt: TGTGCCAGCAGCGTAGGGGACAGCGGGGGGGTCAGGGAGACCCAGTACTTC; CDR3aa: CASSVGDSGGVRETQYF
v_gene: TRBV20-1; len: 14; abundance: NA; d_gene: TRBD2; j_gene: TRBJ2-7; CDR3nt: TGCAGTGCTAGAGTTACGACTAGCATCTACGAGCAGTACTTC; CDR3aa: CSARVTTSIYEQYF
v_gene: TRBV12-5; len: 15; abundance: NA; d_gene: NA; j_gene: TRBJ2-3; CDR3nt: TGTGCTAGTGGTTTGGGACAGTTACGCACAGATACGCAGTATTTT; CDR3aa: CASGLGQLRTDTQYF
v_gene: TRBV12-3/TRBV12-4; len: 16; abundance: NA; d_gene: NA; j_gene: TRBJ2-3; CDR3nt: TGTGCCAGCAGTTTAGCCGGCCAGGCTAGCACAGATACGCAGTATTTT; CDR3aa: CASSLAGQASTDTQYF
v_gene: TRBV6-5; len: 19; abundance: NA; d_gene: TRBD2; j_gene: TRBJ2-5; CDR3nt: TGTGCCAGCAGTTACAGACTCAGGTCGGGACTAGCGGTACAAGAGACCCAGTACTTC; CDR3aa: CASSYRLRSGLAVQETQYF
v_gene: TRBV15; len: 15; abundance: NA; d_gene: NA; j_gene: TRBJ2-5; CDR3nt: TGTGCCACCAGCAGGGCGGTCGGGAGACAAGAGACCCAGTACTTC; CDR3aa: CATSRAVGRQETQYF
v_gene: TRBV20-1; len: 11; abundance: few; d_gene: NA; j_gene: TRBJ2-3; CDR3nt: TGCAGTGCTAGAGTCGTGGATACGCAGTATTTT; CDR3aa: CSARVVDTQYF
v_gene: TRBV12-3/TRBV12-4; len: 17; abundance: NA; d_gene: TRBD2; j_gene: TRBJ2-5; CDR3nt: TGTGCCAGCAGTCCGAGGGGCGGGAGGGCCAGACAAGAGACCCAGTACTTC; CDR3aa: CASSPRGGRARQETQYF
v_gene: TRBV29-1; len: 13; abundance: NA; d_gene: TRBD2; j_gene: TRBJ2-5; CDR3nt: TGCAGCGTTGAAGTCCTAGCGGGAGAGACCCAGTACTTC; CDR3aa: CSVEVLAGETQYF
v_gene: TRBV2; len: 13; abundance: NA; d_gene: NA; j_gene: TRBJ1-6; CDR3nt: TGTGCCAGCAGTGAAATCCGGTATTCACCCCTCCACTTT; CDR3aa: CASSEIRYSPLHF
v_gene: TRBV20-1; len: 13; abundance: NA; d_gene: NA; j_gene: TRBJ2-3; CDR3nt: TGCAGTGCAGAATTTAAGCGCACAGATACGCAGTATTTT; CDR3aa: CSAEFKRTDTQYF
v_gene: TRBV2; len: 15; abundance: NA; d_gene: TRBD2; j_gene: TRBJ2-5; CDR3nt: TGTGCCAGCAGCCGACTAGCGGGAGTAAGGGAGACCCAGTACTTC; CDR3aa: CASSRLAGVRETQYF
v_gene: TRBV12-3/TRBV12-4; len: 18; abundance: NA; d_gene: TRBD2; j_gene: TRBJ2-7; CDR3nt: TGTGCCAGCAGTTTAGGCCGCCTGAGAGGGGATAGCGGGATCGAGCAGTACTTC; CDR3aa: CASSLGRLRGDSGIEQYF
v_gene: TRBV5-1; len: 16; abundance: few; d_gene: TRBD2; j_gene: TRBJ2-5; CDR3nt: TGCGCCAGCAGCTTGGCCAGGCGGGGGGGACAAGAGACCCAGTACTTC; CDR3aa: CASSLARRGGQETQYF
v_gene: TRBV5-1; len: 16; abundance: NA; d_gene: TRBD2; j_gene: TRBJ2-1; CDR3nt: TGCGCCAGCAGCCAAGCCCGACTAGCGGGAACGAATGAGCAGTTCTTC; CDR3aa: CASSQARLAGTNEQFF
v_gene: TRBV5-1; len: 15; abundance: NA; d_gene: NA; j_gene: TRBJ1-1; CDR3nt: TGCGCCAGCAGCCCACTTAGGGAGGGGTATCTTGAAGCTTTCTTT; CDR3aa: CASSPLREGYLEAFF
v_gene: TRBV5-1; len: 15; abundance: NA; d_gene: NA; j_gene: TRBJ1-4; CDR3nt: TGCGCCAGCAGCTGGGGAGGGTCAACTAATGAAAAACTGTTTTTT; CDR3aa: CASSWGGSTNEKLFF
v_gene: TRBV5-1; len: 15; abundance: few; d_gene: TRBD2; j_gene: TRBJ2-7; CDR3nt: TGCGCCAGCAGACAGGGACTAGAGTCCTCCTACGAGCAGTACTTC; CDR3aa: CASRQGLESSYEQYF
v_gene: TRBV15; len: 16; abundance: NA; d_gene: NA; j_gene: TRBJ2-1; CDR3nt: TGTGCCACCAGCACCCTCGGGAGCGGAGGTCACAATGAGCAGTTCTTC; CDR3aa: CATSTLGSGGHNEQFF
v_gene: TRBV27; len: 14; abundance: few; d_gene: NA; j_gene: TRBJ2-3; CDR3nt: TGTGCCAGCAGTGCGGACCCTAGCACAGATACGCAGTATTTT; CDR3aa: CASSADPSTDTQYF
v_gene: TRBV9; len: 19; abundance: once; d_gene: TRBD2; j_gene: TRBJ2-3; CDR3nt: TGTGCCAGCAGCGTAAGAGGGCTCGTGACTAGCGATTATAGAGATACGCAGTATTTT; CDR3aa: CASSVRGLVTSDYRDTQYF
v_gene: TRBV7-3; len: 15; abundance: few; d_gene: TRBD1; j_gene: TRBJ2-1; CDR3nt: TGTGCCAGCAGCCCTAAACTTCGACAGGGGAATGAGCAGTTCTTC; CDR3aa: CASSPKLRQGNEQFF
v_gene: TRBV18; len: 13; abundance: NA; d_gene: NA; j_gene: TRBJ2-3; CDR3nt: TGTGCCAGCTCGGATAGCAGGCCAGATACGCAGTATTTT; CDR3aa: CASSDSRPDTQYF
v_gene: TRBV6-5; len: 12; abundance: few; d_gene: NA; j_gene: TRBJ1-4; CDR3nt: TGTGCCAGCAGTCAGCGTCAGGGAGAACTGTTTTTT; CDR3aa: CASSQRQGELFF
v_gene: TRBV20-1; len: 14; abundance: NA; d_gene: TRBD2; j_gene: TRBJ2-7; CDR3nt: TGCAGTGCTAGGGGGGGGTCCCTTGGCTACGAGCAGTACTTC; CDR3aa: CSARGGSLGYEQYF
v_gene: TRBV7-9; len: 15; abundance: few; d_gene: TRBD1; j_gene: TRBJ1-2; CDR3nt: TGTGCCAGCACCAACAGGGGGCGCAGCCCCTATGGCTACACCTTC; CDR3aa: CASTNRGRSPYGYTF
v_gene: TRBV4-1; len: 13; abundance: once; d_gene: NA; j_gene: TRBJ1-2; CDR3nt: TGCGCCAGTAGGGATCCAACCGACTATGGCTACACCTTC; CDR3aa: CASRDPTDYGYTF
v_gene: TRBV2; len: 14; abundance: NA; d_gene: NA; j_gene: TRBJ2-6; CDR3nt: TGTGCCAGCAAGCATAACTCTGGGGCCAACGTCCTGACTTTC; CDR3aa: CASKHNSGANVLTF
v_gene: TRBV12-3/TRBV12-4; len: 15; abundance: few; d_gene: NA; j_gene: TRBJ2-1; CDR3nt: TGTGCCAGCAGTCTCCAGCGGCCGCAGCACGATGAGCAGTTCTTC; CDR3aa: CASSLQRPQHDEQFF
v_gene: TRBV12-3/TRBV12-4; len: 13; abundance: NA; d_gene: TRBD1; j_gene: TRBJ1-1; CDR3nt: TGTGCCAGCAGTCACAGGGGTGACACTGAAGCTTTCTTT; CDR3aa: CASSHRGDTEAFF
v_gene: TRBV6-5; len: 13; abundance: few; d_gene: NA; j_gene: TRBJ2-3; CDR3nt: TGTGCCAGCAGGCGCGCCGGTGCAGATACGCAGTATTTT; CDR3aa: CASRRAGADTQYF
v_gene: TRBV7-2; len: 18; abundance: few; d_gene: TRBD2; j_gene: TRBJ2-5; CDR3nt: TGTGCCAGCAGCTTAGTGGGGACTAGCGGGGGGTTTCGTGAGACCCAGTACTTC; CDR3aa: CASSLVGTSGGFRETQYF
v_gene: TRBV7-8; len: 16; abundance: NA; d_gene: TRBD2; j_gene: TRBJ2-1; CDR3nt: TGTGCCAGCAGCTCTACCTCGGGACTAGAGGCCAATGAGCAGTTCTTC; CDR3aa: CASSSTSGLEANEQFF